The next 14 T cell receptor beta chains were all read from a single sample in a study of Tregs in tolerant kidney transplant recipients. Data came from immunoSEQ multiplex PCR; TCRdb stores just in-frame clones and leaves some out. This sample has 15,000 to 20,000 clones; about three fifths occur once, and the top ten carry 3% to 3.5%. Which antigens these TCRs recognize remains unknown. Sequencing was performed on Tregs from blood cultured with allogeneic cells. The receptor source for this set is a human donor in good health.

The chain links TRBV2 to TRBJ1-1; 10 bases are a match to TRBD1. The CDR3 runs 14 residues. The ends lost 0 bases at V and 7 bases at J; junction bases unmatched: 2. CDR1 and CDR2 (germline): SNHLY, FYNNEI. The CDR3 nucleotides are TGTGCCAGCAGTGAAGCCGGGACAGGGGTTGAAGCTTTCTTT. Translation: CASSEAGTGVEAFF.

The chain links TRBV2 to TRBJ1-2; D is uncertain. This CDR3 is built from 13 residues. Germline lookup yields CDR1 SNHLY and CDR2 FYNNEI. The ends were cut back, 5 bases at V and 8 bases at J, with 15 bases in the middle. The CDR3 DNA sequence: TGTGCCAGCAGTCAAGGACCCTCGAGGGGCTACACCTTC. Translating it yields CASSQGPSRGYTF. Supplemented by reference TRBV2 and TRBJ1-2, the full variable domain reads EPEVTQTPSHQVTQMGQEVILRCVPISNHLYFYWYRQILGQKVEFLVSFYNNEISEKSEIFDDQFSVERPDGSNFTLKIRSTKLEDSAMYFCASSQGPSRGYTFGSGTRLTVV.

A single count supports this clone. The chain employs TRBV23-1 and TRBJ1-2; 7 bases line up with TRBD1. TRBV23-1 carries the ORF label, with uncertain function. The CDR3 contains 12 residues. J was trimmed by 4 bases and V by 5 bases; bases with no gene match: 1. The CDR3 reads CASSAGGYGYTF. For the CDR3, the DNA is TGCGCCAGCAGTGCAGGGGGCTATGGCTACACCTTC.

This clone was seen a few times. The V and J genes are TRBV5-4 and TRBJ1-1; maybe TRBD1 (5 bases). The ends were cut back, 4 bases at V and 7 bases at J, with 11 bases in the middle. The CDR3 covers 12 residues. Germline assignment: CDR1 SGHNT and CDR2 YYREEE (reference sequence). The CDR3 here is CASSLRVGEAFF. The CDR3, as DNA: TGTGCCAGCAGCCTCAGGGTTGGTGAAGCTTTCTTT. The variable domain in full, completed from reference TRBV5-4 and TRBJ1-1, reads ETGVTQSPTHLIKTRGQQVTLRCSSQSGHNTVSWYQQALGQGPQFIFQYYREEENGRGNFPPRFSGLQFPNYSSELNVNALELDDSALYLCASSLRVGEAFFGQGTRLTVV.

V gene TRBV5-5 combines with J gene TRBJ1-6, with no clear D. The CDR3 runs 16 residues. The V and J ends lost 4 bases and 10 bases respectively, with 21 bases between them. Germline CDR1 reads SGHKS; CDR2 reads YYEKEE (reference sequence). This chain's CDR3 is CASSQDLPAGGSPLHF. As DNA, the CDR3 is TGTGCCAGCAGCCAAGACCTCCCGGCAGGAGGATCACCCCTCCACTTT.

The chain recombines TRBV19 with TRBJ2-4, with D perhaps being TRBD1 or TRBD2 (6 bases each). CDR1 LNHDA and CDR2 SQIVND come from the germline V gene (reference sequence). V dropped 5 bases and J dropped 1 base, with 18 bases sitting between them. This CDR3 is 17 amino acids long. Here the CDR3 reads CASSPISRRGAKNIQYF. The DNA for the CDR3 is TGTGCCAGTAGTCCCATTTCCAGGAGGGGGGCCAAAAACATTCAGTACTTC. The whole variable domain, remainder taken from reference TRBV19 and TRBJ2-4, is DGGITQSPKYLFRKEGQNVTLSCEQNLNHDAMYWYRQDPGQGLRLIYYSQIVNDFQKGDIAEGYSVSREKKESFPLTVTSAQKNPTAFYLCASSPISRRGAKNIQYFGAGTRLSVL.

J is TRBJ2-1 and V is TRBV6-1, with D perhaps TRBD2 (5 bases). The germline gives CDR1 MNHNS, CDR2 SASEGT. V gave up 4 bases and J gave up 0 bases, with 13 bases separating them. This CDR3 has 16 amino acids. This CDR3 is CASSGSSPSSYNEQFF. Here the CDR3 DNA reads TGTGCCAGCAGTGGGTCTAGCCCGAGCTCCTACAATGAGCAGTTCTTC.

V gene TRBV6-1 combines with J gene TRBJ2-2; D is unresolved. Germline V gives CDR1 MNHNS, CDR2 SASEGT. The CDR3 is 13 residues long. Trimming stripped 6 bases from V and 0 bases from J, with 5 bases between. As DNA, the CDR3 is TGTGCCAGCAGCCCTCCGAACACCGGGGAGCTGTTTTTT. Amino acids: CASSPPNTGELFF.

This clone came up a few times. The chain links TRBV19 to TRBJ1-1; the match to TRBD1 covers 7 bases. This CDR3 contains 14 residues. V shed 6 bases and J 3 bases; nucleotides not matched to a gene: 7. CDR1 LNHDA and CDR2 SQIVND come from the germline V gene (reference sequence). CDR3 in amino acids: CASRTGQRYTEAFF. The DNA for the CDR3 is TGTGCCAGTAGAACGGGACAGCGCTACACTGAAGCTTTCTTT.

This rearrangement joins TRBV18 to TRBJ1-5; D gene uncertain. Germline assignment: CDR1 KGHSH and CDR2 LQKENI. Between the trimmed V and J ends, which lost 5 bases and 0 bases, there was a span of 11 bases. The CDR3 has 15 residues. The CDR3 DNA reads TGTGCCAGCTCAAAGGACGAGGCTAGCAATCAGCCCCAGCATTTT. As protein: CASSKDEASNQPQHF.

This clone was picked up a small number of times. The chain recombines TRBV6-1 with TRBJ2-1; no clear D. Germline V gene data show CDR1 as MNHNS and CDR2 as SASEGT. This CDR3 contains 12 residues. V lost 2 bases and J lost 10, with 9 bases in between. The CDR3 region has the DNA TGTGCCAGCAGTGAACAATTTAGGGAGCAGTTCTTC. This translates into CASSEQFREQFF.

This clone was recorded a few times. This chain links TRBV10-2 with TRBJ2-2, with D possibly TRBD1 on 6 matching bases. The germline V gene encodes CDR1 WSHSY and CDR2 SAAADI. The CDR3 contains 14 residues. V was cut by 6 bases and J by 2 bases, with 10 bases left in between. For the CDR3, the DNA is TGCGCCAGCAGAACAGGGACCAACACCGGGGAGCTGTTTTTT. It specifies CASRTGTNTGELFF.

The genes are TRBV29-1 and TRBJ2-7, with TRBD1 matching over 7 bases. The CDR3 has 13 amino acids. V lost 7 bases and J lost 0; bases outside the gene matches: 6. Germline CDR1 SQVTM, CDR2 ANQGSEA. CDR3 residues: CSARTGSSYEQYF. Here the CDR3 DNA reads TGCAGCGCCCGGACAGGAAGCTCCTACGAGCAGTACTTC.

V is TRBV5-4 and J is TRBJ2-1; 16 positions match TRBD2. The CDR3 length is 18 residues. J lost 2 bases, V lost 3 bases, and 5 bases had no gene match. Germline V gene data show CDR1 as SGHNT and CDR2 as YYREEE (reference sequence). DNA for the CDR3: TGTGCCAGCAGCTCGGGACTAGCGGGAGGGCCGACCTACAATGAGCAGTTCTTC. Encoded protein: CASSSGLAGGPTYNEQFF.